This TCR beta chain is drawn from a study of identical twins. This clonotype was recorded a few times. What it recognizes is unknown. General study results and limits: Part of the zero-insertion signal could reflect confounding by invariant MAIT and iNKT cells. Memory repertoires showed no such pattern, whereas abundant cord blood beta clonotypes carried fewer insertions.

Template switching added a universal primer binding site, and final cDNA carried unique molecular identifiers. TCRdb re-analysed the 5' RACE reads in MiXCR, keeping a single row per CDR3 protein. The top ten hold approximately 6.5% of the sample, which has 250,000 to 300,000 distinct CDR3 sequences, roughly 9.7% seen once. Trimming shortened V by 3 bases and J by 7 bases, and 13 bases separated the two germline ends. Germline-derived CDR1 and CDR2 are WSHSY and SAAADI. The CDR3 has 14 amino acids. These data were also filed under a second study, of yellow fever vaccine responses in identical twins.

Sample: CD8+ T cells sorted from blood. The V call is TRBV10-2, the J call TRBJ2-1; possibly TRBD1 for D (6 bases). This receptor was identified in a woman between 18 and 30 years old in good health. The CDR3 coding sequence is TGCGCCAGCAGTGATCTATTACAGGGAAATGAGCAGTTCTTC. Translating gives CASSDLLQGNEQFF.